The text below deals with one TCR beta chain. Clones were read by immunoSEQ multiplex PCR, and TCRdb kept only the in-frame ones, dropping some. The sample yields about 92,000 clones, approximately 90% seen once. This sample is drawn from a study of glioma-infiltrating T cells after dendritic cell vaccination. Trimming took 0 bases from V and 6 from J; bases not matched to a gene: 6. Germline V CDR1 and CDR2: MGHRA, YSYEKL. The CDR3 length is 16 residues. Material: blood, obtained before dendritic cell vaccination. The TCR sequence derives from a human donor with glioblastoma. The rearrangement links TRBV4-1 to TRBJ2-3, with 10 bases matching TRBD2. CDR3 DNA sequence: TGCGCCAGCAGCCAAGAACGGCTAGCGGGAGTGGATACGCAGTATTTT. This translates into CASSQERLAGVDTQYF.